The entry below gives a single T cell receptor (beta chain) sequence along with its context. The antigen remains unidentified. Trimming cost V 6 bases and J 4 bases, with 10 bases left between them. CDR1 is SQVTM, CDR2 ANQGSEA, per germline. The CDR3 is 12 amino acids. This specimen comes from a study of T cell responses to AZD1222 COVID-19 vaccine. The protocol was immunoSEQ multiplex PCR, while the TCRdb copy is restricted to in-frame clones and leaves out a portion. There are about 260,000 clones in the sample; over 85% occur only once, and approximately 0.52% lies in the top ten. Study-level points and caveats: Among spike-specific TCRs, nearly half reportedly target unmutated variant regions. Regions 160-218 and 743-854 dominated among vaccine-associated CD4 TCRs spanning spike.

The TCR comes from an adult in good health. The chain combines TRBV29-1 with TRBJ1-5; D remains unclear. Here the sequenced sample was peripheral blood, taken on day 0 of AZD1222 vaccination. CDR3 sequence reads: CSVREPNQPQHF. The DNA of the CDR3 is TGCAGCGTCCGGGAGCCGAATCAGCCCCAGCATTTT.